The next 6 T cell receptor beta chains were all read from a single sample in a study of shared clonotypes between healthy human individuals. Sequencing was performed with immunoSEQ multiplex PCR; in TCRdb, only in-frame clones are kept and a portion is missing. The table records around 1.9 million clones, about 94% of them present only once. CD8 cells classed as naive were CD45RO-negative and positively selected for CCR7, excluding terminally differentiated effector memory CD45RA+ cells. The sequencing input was naive CD8+ T cells from PBMCs. The receptors stem from a man aged 18 to 30 in good health. Some clones in this sample may be carry-over from other donors' samples.

This clone is a singleton in its sample. The J gene is TRBJ2-5, the V gene TRBV21-1; the table's D call, TRBD2, has no DNA check behind it. TRBV21-1 is described as a pseudogene. The CDR3 length is 15 residues. This CDR3 is CASSKGPSGKETQYF. The CDR3 nucleotides are TGTGCCAGCAGCAAAGGCCCCAGCGGGAAAGAGACCCAGTACTTC.

The chain links TRBV7-2 to TRBJ2-7, with 11 bases aligning to TRBD2. J lost 1 base, V lost 5 bases, and 10 bases had no gene match. The germline V gene encodes CDR1 SGHTA and CDR2 FQGNSA. The CDR3 consists of 17 residues. CDR3 nucleotides: TGTGCCAGCAGCCCTGGGACTAGCGGAGTGTATTCCTACGAGCAGTACTTC. Amino acids: CASSPGTSGVYSYEQYF.

The chain has TRBV7-2 and TRBJ1-5, with D possibly matching TRBD1 (5 bases). With 2 bases removed from V and 1 base from J, the gap between germline ends came to 18 bases. The CDR3 sequence is 18 residues long. Germline lookup yields CDR1 SGHTA and CDR2 FQGNSA. The CDR3 region has the DNA TGTGCCAGCAGCTTAATCGGGTTGAGGGGCGTAAGCAATCAGCCCCAGCATTTT. Translated: CASSLIGLRGVSNQPQHF.

This sequence joins TRBV9 and TRBJ2-5, with TRBD1 matching 9 bases. Germline V lookup: CDR1 SGDLS, CDR2 YYNGEE. The CDR3 loop spans 16 amino acids. V lost 4 bases, J lost 3 bases, and 10 bases stayed unmatched. Here the CDR3 reads CASSIQPGDREETQYF. The CDR3 nucleotides are TGTGCCAGCAGCATACAACCCGGGGACAGGGAAGAGACCCAGTACTTC. The variable domain in full, completed from reference TRBV9 and TRBJ2-5, reads DSGVTQTPKHLITATGQRVTLRCSPRSGDLSVYWYQQSLDQGLQFLIQYYNGEERAKGNILERFSAQQFPDLHSELNLSSLELGDSALYFCASSIQPGDREETQYFGPGTRLLVL.

V and J are TRBV29-1 and TRBJ2-1; 10 bases align to TRBD2. The J segment lost 5 bases and the V segment lost 7 bases, leaving 8 bases of the junction unmatched. The CDR3 is made up of 14 amino acids. Germline V gene lookup returns CDR1 SQVTM and CDR2 ANQGSEA. The CDR3 loop reads CSALGTSAHNEQFF. CDR3 bases: TGCAGCGCCCTTGGGACTAGCGCCCACAATGAGCAGTTCTTC.

V and J are TRBV9 and TRBJ2-7; a weak D match, TRBD2 (6 bases). The V end lost 7 bases, the J end lost 3 bases, and 11 bases lay between the germline ends. Germline values: CDR1 SGDLS, CDR2 YYNGEE. This CDR3 has 12 amino acids. CDR3: CASSDGGYEQYF. The CDR3 DNA follows: TGTGCCAGCTCCGACGGGGGCTACGAGCAGTACTTC.